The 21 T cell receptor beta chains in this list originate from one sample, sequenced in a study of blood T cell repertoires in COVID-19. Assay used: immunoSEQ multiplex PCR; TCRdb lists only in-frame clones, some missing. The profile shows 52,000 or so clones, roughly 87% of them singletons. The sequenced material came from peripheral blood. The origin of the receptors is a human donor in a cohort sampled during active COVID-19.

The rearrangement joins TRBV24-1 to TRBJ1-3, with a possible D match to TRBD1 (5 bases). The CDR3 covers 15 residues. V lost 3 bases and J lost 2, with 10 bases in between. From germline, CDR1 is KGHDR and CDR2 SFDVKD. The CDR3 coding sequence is TGTGCCACCAGTGATGCCCGACAGCCTGGAAACACCATATATTTT. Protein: CATSDARQPGNTIYF.

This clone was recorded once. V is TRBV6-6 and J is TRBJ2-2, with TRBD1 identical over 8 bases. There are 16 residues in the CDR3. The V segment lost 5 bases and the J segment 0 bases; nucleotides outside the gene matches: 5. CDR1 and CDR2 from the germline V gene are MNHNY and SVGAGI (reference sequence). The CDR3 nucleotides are TGTGCCAGCAGTCGACGGACAGGGACGAACACCGGGGAGCTGTTTTTT. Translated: CASSRRTGTNTGELFF.

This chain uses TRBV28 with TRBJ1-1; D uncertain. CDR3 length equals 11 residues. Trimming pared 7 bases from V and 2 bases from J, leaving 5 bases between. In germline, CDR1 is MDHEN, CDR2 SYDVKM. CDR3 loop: CASTSNTEAFF. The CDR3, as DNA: TGTGCCAGCACTTCCAACACTGAAGCTTTCTTT.

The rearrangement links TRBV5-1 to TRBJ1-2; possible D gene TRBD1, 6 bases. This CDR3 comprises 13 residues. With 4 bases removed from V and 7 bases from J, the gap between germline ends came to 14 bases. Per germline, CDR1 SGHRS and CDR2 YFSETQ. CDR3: CASSMRTDIGYTF. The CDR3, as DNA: TGCGCCAGCAGCATGCGGACAGATATTGGCTACACCTTC.

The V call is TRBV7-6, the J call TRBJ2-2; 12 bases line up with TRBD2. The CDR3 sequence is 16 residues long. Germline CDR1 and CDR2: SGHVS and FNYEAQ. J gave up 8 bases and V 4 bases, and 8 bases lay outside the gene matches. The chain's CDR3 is CASSSRLAGDSGELFF. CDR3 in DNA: TGTGCCAGCAGCTCTCGACTAGCGGGAGATTCGGGGGAGCTGTTTTTT. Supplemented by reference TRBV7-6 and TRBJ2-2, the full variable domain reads GAGVSQSPRYKVTKRGQDVALRCDPISGHVSLYWYRQALGQGPEFLTYFNYEAQQDKSGLPNDRFSAERPEGSISTLTIQRTEQRDSAMYRCASSSRLAGDSGELFFGEGSRLTVL.

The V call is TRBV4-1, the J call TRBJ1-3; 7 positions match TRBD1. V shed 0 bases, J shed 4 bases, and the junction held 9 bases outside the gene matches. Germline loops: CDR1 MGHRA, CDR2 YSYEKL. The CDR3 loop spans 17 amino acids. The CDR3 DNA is TGCGCCAGCAGCCAAGATAGAAACAGGGGTAGGGGAAACACCATATATTTT. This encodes CASSQDRNRGRGNTIYF.

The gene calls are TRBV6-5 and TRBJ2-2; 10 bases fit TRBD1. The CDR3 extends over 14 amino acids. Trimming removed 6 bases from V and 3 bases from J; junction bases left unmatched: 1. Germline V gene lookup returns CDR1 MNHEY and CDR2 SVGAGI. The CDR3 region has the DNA TGTGCCAGCAGGGGACAGGGGTACACCGGGGAGCTGTTTTTT. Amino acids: CASRGQGYTGELFF.

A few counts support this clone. The CDR3 DNA reads TGCGCCAGCAGCTTGGAGGGGACAGGTTACAATGAGCAGTTCTTC. Translation: CASSLEGTGYNEQFF. V and J are TRBV5-1 and TRBJ2-1, with 8 bases fitting TRBD1. This CDR3 spans 15 amino acids. The ends lost 0 bases at V and 4 bases at J; junction bases unmatched: 3. Germline CDR1 and CDR2: SGHRS and YFSETQ.

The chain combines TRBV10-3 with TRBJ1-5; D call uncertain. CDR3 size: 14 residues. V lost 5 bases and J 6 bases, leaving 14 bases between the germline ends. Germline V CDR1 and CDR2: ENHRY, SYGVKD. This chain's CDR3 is CAISQTQTGQPQHF. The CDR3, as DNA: TGTGCCATCAGTCAGACCCAGACGGGTCAGCCCCAGCATTTT.

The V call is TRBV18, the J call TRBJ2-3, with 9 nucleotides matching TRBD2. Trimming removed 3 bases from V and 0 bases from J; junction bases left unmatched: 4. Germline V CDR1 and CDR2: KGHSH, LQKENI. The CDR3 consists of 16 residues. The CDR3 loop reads CASSPSLAGSTDTQYF. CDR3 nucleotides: TGTGCCAGCTCACCTTCCCTAGCGGGGAGCACAGATACGCAGTATTTT.

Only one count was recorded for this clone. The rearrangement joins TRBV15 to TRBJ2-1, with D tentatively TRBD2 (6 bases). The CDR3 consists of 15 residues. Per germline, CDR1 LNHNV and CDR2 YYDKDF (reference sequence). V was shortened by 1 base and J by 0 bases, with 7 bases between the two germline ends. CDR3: CATSRAEGSYNEQFF. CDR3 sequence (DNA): TGTGCCACCAGCAGAGCGGAGGGCTCCTACAATGAGCAGTTCTTC.

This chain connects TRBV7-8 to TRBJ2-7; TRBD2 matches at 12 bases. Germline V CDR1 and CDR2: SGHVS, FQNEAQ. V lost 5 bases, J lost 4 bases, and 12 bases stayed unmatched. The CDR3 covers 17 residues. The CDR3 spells CASSLGTSGSSAYEQYF. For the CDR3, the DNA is TGTGCCAGCAGCCTGGGGACTAGCGGGTCCTCGGCTTACGAGCAGTACTTC. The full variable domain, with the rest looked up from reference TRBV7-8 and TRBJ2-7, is GAGVSQSPRYKVAKRGQDVALRCDPISGHVSLFWYQQALGQGPEFLTYFQNEAQLDKSGLPSDRFFAERPEGSVSTLKIQRTQQEDSAVYLCASSLGTSGSSAYEQYFGPGTRLTVT.

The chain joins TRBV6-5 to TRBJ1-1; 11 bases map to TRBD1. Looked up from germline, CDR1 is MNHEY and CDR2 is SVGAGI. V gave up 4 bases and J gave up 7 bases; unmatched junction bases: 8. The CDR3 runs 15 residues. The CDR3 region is CASSWGTGGSYEAFF. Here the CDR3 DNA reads TGTGCCAGCAGTTGGGGGACAGGGGGAAGCTATGAAGCTTTCTTT.

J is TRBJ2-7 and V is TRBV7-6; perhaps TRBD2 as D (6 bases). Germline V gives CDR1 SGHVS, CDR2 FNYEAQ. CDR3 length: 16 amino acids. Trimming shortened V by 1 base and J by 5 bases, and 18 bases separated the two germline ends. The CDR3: CASSLVGRRRGDEQYF. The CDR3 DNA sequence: TGTGCCAGCAGCTTAGTTGGGCGGAGGCGGGGAGACGAGCAGTACTTC.

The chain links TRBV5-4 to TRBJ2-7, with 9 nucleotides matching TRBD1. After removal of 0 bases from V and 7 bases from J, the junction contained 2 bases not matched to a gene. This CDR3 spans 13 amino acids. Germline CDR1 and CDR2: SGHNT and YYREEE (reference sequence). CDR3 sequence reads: CASSLAGQGEQYF. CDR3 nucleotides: TGTGCCAGCAGCTTGGCCGGACAGGGGGAGCAGTACTTC.

CDR3 protein: CASSGFGQSHSGANVLTF. In DNA form, the CDR3 reads TGTGCCAGCAGTGGCTTTGGACAGTCGCACTCTGGGGCCAACGTCCTGACTTTC. V gene TRBV2 combines with J gene TRBJ2-6, with a tentative D call TRBD1 (6 bases). Germline CDR1 SNHLY, CDR2 FYNNEI. The length of the CDR3 is 18 residues. Trimming removed 4 bases at V and 0 bases at J, with 16 bases between. Supplemented by reference TRBV2 and TRBJ2-6, the full variable domain reads EPEVTQTPSHQVTQMGQEVILRCVPISNHLYFYWYRQILGQKVEFLVSFYNNEISEKSEIFDDQFSVERPDGSNFTLKIRSTKLEDSAMYFCASSGFGQSHSGANVLTFGAGSRLTVL.

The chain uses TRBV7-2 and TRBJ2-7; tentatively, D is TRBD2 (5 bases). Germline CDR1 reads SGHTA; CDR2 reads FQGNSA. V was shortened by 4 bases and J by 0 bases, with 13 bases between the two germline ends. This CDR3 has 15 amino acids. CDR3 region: CASSSGRRASYEQYF. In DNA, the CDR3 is TGTGCCAGCAGCTCCGGCCGGCGGGCCTCCTACGAGCAGTACTTC.

This CDR3 is CASSPLTVYTF. DNA for the CDR3: TGTGCCAGCAGCCCTCTGACAGTCTACACCTTC. J is TRBJ1-2 and V is TRBV5-6, with D maybe TRBD1 (5 bases). Germline loops: CDR1 SGHDT, CDR2 YYEEEE. V gave up 4 bases and J gave up 10 bases, with 11 bases separating them. The CDR3 has 11 amino acids.

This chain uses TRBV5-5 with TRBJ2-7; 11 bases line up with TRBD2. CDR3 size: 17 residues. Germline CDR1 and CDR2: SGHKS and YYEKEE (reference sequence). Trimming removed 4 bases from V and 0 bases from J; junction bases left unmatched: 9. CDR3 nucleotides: TGTGCCAGCAGCCTACTAGCGGGAGCGGGTGGCTCCTACGAGCAGTACTTC. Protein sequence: CASSLLAGAGGSYEQYF.

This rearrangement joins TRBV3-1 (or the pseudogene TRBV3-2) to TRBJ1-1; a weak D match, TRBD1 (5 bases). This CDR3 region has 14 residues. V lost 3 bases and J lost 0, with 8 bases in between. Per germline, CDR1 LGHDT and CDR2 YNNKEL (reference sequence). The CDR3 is CASSHRQMNTEAFF. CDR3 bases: TGTGCCAGCAGCCATCGACAGATGAACACTGAAGCTTTCTTT.

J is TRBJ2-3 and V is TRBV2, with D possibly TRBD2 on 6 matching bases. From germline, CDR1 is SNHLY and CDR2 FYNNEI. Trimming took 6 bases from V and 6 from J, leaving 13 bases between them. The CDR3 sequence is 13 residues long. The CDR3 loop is CASSLVLADTQYF. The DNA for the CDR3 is TGTGCCAGCAGCCTCGTCCTAGCGGATACGCAGTATTTT.